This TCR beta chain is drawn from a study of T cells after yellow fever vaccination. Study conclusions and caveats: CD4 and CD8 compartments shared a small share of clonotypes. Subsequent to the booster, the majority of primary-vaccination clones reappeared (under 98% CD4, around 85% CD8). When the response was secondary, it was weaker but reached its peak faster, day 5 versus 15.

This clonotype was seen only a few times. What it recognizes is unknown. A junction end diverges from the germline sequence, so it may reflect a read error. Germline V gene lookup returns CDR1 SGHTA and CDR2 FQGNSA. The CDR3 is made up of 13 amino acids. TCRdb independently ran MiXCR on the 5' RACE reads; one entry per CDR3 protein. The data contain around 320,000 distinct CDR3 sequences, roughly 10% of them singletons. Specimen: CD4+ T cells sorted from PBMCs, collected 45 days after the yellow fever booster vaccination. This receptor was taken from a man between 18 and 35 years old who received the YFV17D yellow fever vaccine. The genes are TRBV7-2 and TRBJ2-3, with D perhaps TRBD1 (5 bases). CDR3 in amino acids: CASSLAGRREGSF. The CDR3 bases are TGTGCCAGCAGCTTAGCGGGGCGCAGGGAAGGTAGTTTT.